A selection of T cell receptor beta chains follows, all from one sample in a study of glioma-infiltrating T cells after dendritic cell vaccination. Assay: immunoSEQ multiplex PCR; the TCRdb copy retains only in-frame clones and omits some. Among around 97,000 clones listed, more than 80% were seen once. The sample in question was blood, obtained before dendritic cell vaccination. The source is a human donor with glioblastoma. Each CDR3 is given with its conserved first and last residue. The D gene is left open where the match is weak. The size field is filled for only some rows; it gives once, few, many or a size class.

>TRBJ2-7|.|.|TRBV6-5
CASSYTRTKHEQYF
TGTGCCAGCAGTTACACCCGGACAAAGCACGAGCAGTACTTC
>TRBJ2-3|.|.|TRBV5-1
CASSLGAPGRTDTQYF
TGCGCCAGCAGCTTGGGGGCGCCAGGCCGCACAGATACGCAGTATTTT
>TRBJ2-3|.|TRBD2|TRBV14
CASSRTTGGTDTQYF
TGTGCCAGCAGCCGGACCACCGGGGGGACAGATACGCAGTATTTT
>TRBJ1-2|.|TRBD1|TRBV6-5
CASSPDRNYGYTF
TGTGCCAGCAGCCCGGACAGGAATTATGGCTACACCTTC
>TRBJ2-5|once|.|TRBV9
CASSVELGGPQETQYF
TGTGCCAGCAGCGTAGAGTTGGGGGGGCCTCAAGAGACCCAGTACTTC
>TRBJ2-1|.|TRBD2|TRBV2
CAREIETSGGNNEQFF
TGTGCCAGAGAGATAGAAACTAGCGGGGGGAACAATGAGCAGTTCTTC
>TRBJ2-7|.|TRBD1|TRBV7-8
CASSLGGRTGLTTVHREQYF
TGTGCCAGCAGCTTAGGGGGGAGGACAGGGCTGACTACAGTCCACCGCGAGCAGTACTTC
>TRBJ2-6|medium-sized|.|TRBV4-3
CASSSTGEGTGANVLTF
TGCGCCAGCAGCTCGACAGGGGAGGGGACTGGGGCCAACGTCCTGACTTTC
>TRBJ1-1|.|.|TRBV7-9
CASSPTLAGTEAFF
TGTGCCAGCAGTCCGACTCTGGCGGGCACTGAAGCTTTCTTT
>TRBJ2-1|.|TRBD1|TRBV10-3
CAAGTGYNEQFF
TGTGCCGCCGGGACAGGATACAATGAGCAGTTCTTC
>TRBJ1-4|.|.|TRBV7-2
CASRKGGEGKLFF
TGTGCCAGCAGGAAGGGAGGGGAAGGGAAACTGTTTTTT
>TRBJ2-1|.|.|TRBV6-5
CASQTGMSYDEQFF
TGTGCCAGCCAAACAGGGATGTCTTATGATGAGCAGTTCTTC
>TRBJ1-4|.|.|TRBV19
CASSIWSTNEKLFF
TGTGCCAGTAGTATTTGGAGCACTAATGAGAAACTGTTTTTT
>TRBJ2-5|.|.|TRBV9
CASSVVGGTRQETQYF
TGTGCCAGCAGCGTAGTGGGGGGGACACGCCAAGAGACCCAGTACTTC
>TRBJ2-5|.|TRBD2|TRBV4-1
CASSPWGGPQETQYF
TGCGCCAGCAGCCCATGGGGAGGGCCTCAAGAGACCCAGTACTTC
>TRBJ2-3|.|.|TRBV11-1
CASSQTGADTQYF
TGTGCCAGCAGCCAGACGGGAGCGGATACGCAGTATTTT
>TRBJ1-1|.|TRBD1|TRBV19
CASSGRHRGRTEAFF
TGTGCCAGTAGTGGGAGGCACAGGGGGAGGACTGAAGCTTTCTTT
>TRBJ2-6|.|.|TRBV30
CAWSVRRFSGANVLTF
TGTGCCTGGAGTGTGCGGAGGTTCTCTGGGGCCAACGTCCTGACTTTC
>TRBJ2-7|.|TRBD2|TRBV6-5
CASTGGRSYEQYF
TGTGCCAGCACGGGGGGGCGATCCTACGAGCAGTACTTC
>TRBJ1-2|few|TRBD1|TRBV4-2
CASSQRQGNYGYTF
TGTGCCAGCAGCCAACGACAGGGGAACTATGGCTACACCTTC
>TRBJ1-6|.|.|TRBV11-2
CASSLGVVASPLHF
TGTGCCAGCAGCTTAGGTGTGGTGGCTTCACCCCTCCACTTT
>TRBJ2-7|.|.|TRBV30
CAWRRLAPEQYF
TGTGCCTGGAGGCGTCTAGCTCCCGAGCAGTACTTC
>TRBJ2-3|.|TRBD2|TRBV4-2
CASGTAGGEITDTQYF
TGTGCCAGCGGAACAGCGGGGGGCGAGATCACAGATACGCAGTATTTT
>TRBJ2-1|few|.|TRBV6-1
CASSERHGEQFF
TGTGCCAGCAGTGAAAGACACGGAGAGCAGTTCTTC
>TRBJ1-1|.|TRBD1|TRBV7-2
CASSWTGQGKTEAFF
TGTGCCAGCAGCTGGACGGGACAGGGAAAAACTGAAGCTTTCTTT
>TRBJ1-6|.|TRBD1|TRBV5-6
CASSLGTGVSPLHF
TGTGCCAGCAGCTTGGGGACAGGGGTTTCGCCCCTCCACTTT
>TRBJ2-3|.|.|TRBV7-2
CASSLGQVTPHGTDTQYF
TGTGCCAGCAGCTTAGGACAGGTAACCCCTCATGGCACAGATACGCAGTATTTT
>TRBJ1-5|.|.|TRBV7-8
CASSLSSGSNQPQHF
TGTGCCAGCAGCCTATCGTCAGGGAGCAATCAGCCCCAGCATTTT
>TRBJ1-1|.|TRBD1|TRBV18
CASSRGTGEGNTEAFF
TGTGCCAGCTCCCGAGGGACAGGGGAGGGGAACACTGAAGCTTTCTTT
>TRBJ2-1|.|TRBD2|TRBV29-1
CSVELASGGNEQFF
TGCAGCGTTGAATTGGCTAGCGGGGGGAATGAGCAGTTCTTC
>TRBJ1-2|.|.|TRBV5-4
CASSSGTTNYGYTF
TGTGCCAGCAGCTCCGGGACAACTAACTATGGCTACACCTTC
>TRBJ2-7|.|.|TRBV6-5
CASSYSRASEQYF
TGTGCCAGCAGTTACTCGAGGGCATCCGAGCAGTACTTC
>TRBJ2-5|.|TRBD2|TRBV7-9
CASSNLLADQETQYF
TGTGCCAGCAGCAACTTGCTAGCGGACCAAGAGACCCAGTACTTC
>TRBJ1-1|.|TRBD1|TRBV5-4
CASSSSTDRDFF
TGTGCCAGCAGCTCTTCCACGGACAGGGACTTCTTT
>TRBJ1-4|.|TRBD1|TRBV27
CASRADRVLGNEKLFF
TGTGCCAGCAGGGCTGACAGGGTGTTGGGTAATGAAAAACTGTTTTTT
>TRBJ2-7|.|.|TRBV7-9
CASSSYRWAGEQYF
TGTGCCAGCAGCTCTTATAGATGGGCTGGCGAGCAGTACTTC
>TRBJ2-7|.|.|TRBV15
CATSRDLTSSYEQYF
TGTGCCACCAGCAGAGATCTGACTAGCTCCTACGAGCAGTACTTC
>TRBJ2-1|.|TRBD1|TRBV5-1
CASRSGGQGHNEQFF
TGCGCCAGCAGAAGCGGAGGACAGGGTCACAATGAGCAGTTCTTC
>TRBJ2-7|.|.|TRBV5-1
CASPLGEGVRQRPYEQYF
TGCGCCAGCCCCCTCGGGGAGGGGGTACGGCAGAGACCTTACGAGCAGTACTTC
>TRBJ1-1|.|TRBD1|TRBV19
CASSHDRVLTLGNTEAFF
TGTGCCAGTAGCCACGACAGGGTTCTCACCCTAGGGAACACTGAAGCTTTCTTT
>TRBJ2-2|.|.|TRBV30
CAWSVRRRGAGELFF
TGTGCCTGGAGTGTACGGAGACGCGGCGCCGGGGAGCTGTTTTTT
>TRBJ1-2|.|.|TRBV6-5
CASSYTQKQGDGYTF
TGTGCCAGCAGTTACACGCAAAAACAGGGTGATGGCTACACCTTC
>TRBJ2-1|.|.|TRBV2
CASSEWASYNEQFF
TGTGCCAGCAGTGAATGGGCATCCTACAATGAGCAGTTCTTC
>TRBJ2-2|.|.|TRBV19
CASSIVYGGSETGELFF
TGTGCCAGTAGTATAGTATACGGGGGTTCGGAGACCGGGGAGCTGTTTTTT
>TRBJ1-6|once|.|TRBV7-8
CASSLVPVSPGNSPLHF
TGTGCCAGCAGCTTAGTTCCGGTTTCTCCCGGTAATTCACCCCTCCACTTT
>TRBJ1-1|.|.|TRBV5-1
CASSYAGTPNTEAFF
TGCGCCAGCAGCTACGCCGGGACACCTAACACTGAAGCTTTCTTT
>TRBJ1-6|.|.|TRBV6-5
CASSPPPDSPLHF
TGTGCCAGCAGTCCACCGCCGGATTCACCCCTCCACTTT
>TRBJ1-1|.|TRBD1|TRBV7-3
CASSPTGGGYHTEAFF
TGTGCCAGCAGCCCTACAGGGGGCGGATATCACACTGAAGCTTTCTTT
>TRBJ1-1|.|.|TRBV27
CASSFPGRNTEAFF
TGTGCCAGCAGTTTTCCGGGGAGGAACACTGAAGCTTTCTTT
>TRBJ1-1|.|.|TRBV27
CASSWGISNTEAFF
TGTGCCAGCAGTTGGGGCATTTCAAACACTGAAGCTTTCTTT
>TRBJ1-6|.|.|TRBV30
CACSREGFRSPLHF
TGTGCCTGTTCCAGGGAGGGGTTTAGGTCACCCCTCCACTTT
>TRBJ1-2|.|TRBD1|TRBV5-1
CASSLGQGDGYTF
TGCGCCAGCAGCTTGGGACAGGGAGATGGCTACACCTTC
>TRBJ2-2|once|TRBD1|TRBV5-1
CASSLGTGGTGELFF
TGCGCCAGCAGCTTGGGGACAGGGGGCACCGGGGAGCTGTTTTTT
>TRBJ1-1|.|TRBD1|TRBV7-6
CASSTFQGAAREAFF
TGTGCCAGCAGCACCTTTCAGGGGGCCGCGCGGGAAGCTTTCTTT
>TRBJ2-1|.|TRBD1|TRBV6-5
CASSYLGQGANEQFF
TGTGCCAGCAGTTACCTTGGACAGGGGGCGAATGAGCAGTTCTTC